This is a list of T cell receptor beta chains from one sample in a study of blood T cell repertoires in COVID-19. The protocol was immunoSEQ multiplex PCR, while the TCRdb copy is restricted to in-frame clones and leaves out a portion. The sample records about 190,000 clones, roughly nine tenths being singletons. Material for sequencing was peripheral blood. Receptors originate from a man in his 70s with active or convalescent COVID-19. CDR3s include the opening cysteine and the closing phenylalanine or tryptophan. Only part of the rows carry a size: once, few, many, or a class if the clone is expanded.

abundance	v_gene	CDR3aa
-	TRBV3-1/TRBV3-2	CASRRTSGSYEQYF
-	TRBV19	CASSSRSTHRQAINNEQFF
-	TRBV5-4	CASSLGLQGDSEQYF
few	TRBV18	CASSPGLFVAGEQFF
-	TRBV19	CASTPGHWIDSTDTQYF
-	TRBV5-4	CASSLVPVNSPLHF
-	TRBV11-2	CASSLTSGTLYEQYF
-	TRBV10-3	CAISDRTNSYEQYF
-	TRBV10-2	CASSEDTANYGYTF
-	TRBV12-3/TRBV12-4	CASIITGELFF
-	TRBV10-3	CATQGELGKISGANVLTF
-	TRBV6-5	CASRDPGLPYEQYF
-	TRBV7-6	CASSLADRGEQYF